The 23 T cell receptor beta chains presented below share a single source sample, sequenced in a study of tumor-infiltrating lymphocytes in glioblastoma multiforme. Three nested ARM-PCR rounds with V-beta and C-beta primers built TCRB libraries. TCRdb reanalysed the multiplex PCR reads using MiXCR and keeps one entry per CDR3 protein. Counted here are fewer than 25,000 distinct CDR3 sequences, roughly 68% occurring once; the ten biggest clones make up 15% to 20%. The sequencing sample was made of peripheral blood. These receptors came from a male donor with glioblastoma.

This chain uses TRBV20-1 with TRBJ2-7; D uncertain. The germline V and J ends were trimmed by 0 bases and 3 bases, with 15 bases remaining between them. The CDR3 sequence is 15 residues long. Looked up from germline, CDR1 is DFQATT and CDR2 is SNEGSKA (reference sequence). CDR3 sequence reads: CSARDSMRRGYEQYF. CDR3 coding DNA: TGCAGTGCTAGAGATTCCATGAGGAGAGGCTACGAGCAGTACTTC.

This clonotype was detected ten times or more. The chain couples TRBV29-1 to TRBJ2-5; D unclear. This CDR3 contains 14 residues. The germline V and J ends were trimmed by 4 bases and 4 bases, with 16 bases remaining between them. Per the germline V gene, CDR1 is SQVTM and CDR2 is ANQGSEA. CDR3 sequence: CSVVQAGGGETQYF. The CDR3 bases are TGCAGCGTTGTCCAGGCCGGCGGTGGAGAGACCCAGTACTTC.

This chain uses TRBV20-1 with TRBJ2-1; 9 bases are a match to TRBD2. This CDR3 contains 14 residues. The V segment lost 7 bases and the J segment 4 bases; nucleotides outside the gene matches: 8. In germline, CDR1 is DFQATT, CDR2 SNEGSKA (reference sequence). The CDR3, as DNA: TGCAGTGTTATCAGCGGGGGGTCTTACAATGAGCAGTTCTTC. Its protein product is CSVISGGSYNEQFF.

The rearrangement links TRBV29-1 to TRBJ2-7; D gene ambiguous. Trimming removed 6 bases at V and 2 bases at J, with 11 bases between. Germline assignment: CDR1 SQVTM and CDR2 ANQGSEA. The CDR3 has 12 residues. The chain's CDR3 is CSVVTITYEQYF. As DNA, the CDR3 is TGCAGCGTGGTTACTATTACCTACGAGCAGTACTTC.

The chain carries TRBV11-2 and TRBJ2-3, with D maybe TRBD2 (5 bases). The CDR3 contains 14 residues. Germline lookup yields CDR1 SGHAT and CDR2 FQNNGV. V shed 3 bases and J shed 5 bases, with 12 bases lying between them. Written as DNA, the CDR3 is TGTGCCAGCAGCTTGGGAACCGGGGAAGATACGCAGTATTTT. Its translation is CASSLGTGEDTQYF.

In its sample, this clonotype was seen a few times. This is likely a read error, given that the CDR3 carries no conserved phenylalanine or tryptophan at its end. This chain joins TRBV11-1 and TRBJ2-5; unclear D gene. This CDR3 contains 14 residues. The V end lost 1 base, the J end lost 0 bases, and 6 bases lay between the germline ends. The germline gives CDR1 SGHAT, CDR2 FQDESV (reference sequence). The CDR3 nucleotides read TGTGCCAGCAGCTTAGACCAGAACCAAGAGACCCAGTACCTC. Translating gives CASSLDQNQETQYL.

Comment on this clonotype: As the CDR3 is not closed by the conserved phenylalanine or tryptophan, this likely results from a read error. This sequence joins TRBV19 and TRBJ1-2; 8 bases match TRBD1. Germline CDR1 is LNHDA and CDR2 is SQIVND (reference sequence). The CDR3 has 13 amino acids. V was pared by 5 bases and J by 8 bases, with 7 bases of the junction left unmatched. DNA of the CDR3: TGTGCCAGTAGTGCCCAGGGGGCCGGGGGCTACACCATC. Translated, it gives CASSAQGAGGYTI.

Remarks on this clonotype: A read error is possible here, since a much larger clone lies one base away. V usage is TRBV29-1 and J usage is TRBJ1-2, with unresolved D. The germline V gene has CDR1 SQVTM and CDR2 ANQGSEA. This CDR3 contains 10 residues. Trimming took off 3 bases at V and 4 bases at J, with 3 bases between the two ends. This CDR3 reads CSVDRYGYTF. CDR3 DNA: TGCAGCGTTGACCGCTATGGCTACACCTTC.

Notes on this clonotype: The DNA is left out, because the CDR3 cannot be placed on it with certainty; the CDR3 is given as TCRdb lists it. The chain joins TRBV29-1 to TRBJ1-1; TRBD1, the table's D call, was not compared with the DNA. The CDR3 is 12 amino acids long, termini counted. Germline CDR1 reads SQVTM; CDR2 reads ANQGSEA. CDR3 loop: CSVGQGAIEALF.

This clonotype has more than one count but fewer than ten. This rearrangement joins TRBV11-2 to TRBJ1-2; D call uncertain. The CDR3 loop spans 13 amino acids. V was clipped by 5 bases and J by 10 bases, with 17 bases between them. Germline V gene lookup returns CDR1 SGHAT and CDR2 FQNNGV. The CDR3 reads CASSPSLGENYTF. The CDR3, as DNA: TGTGCCAGCAGCCCCTCCCTGGGTGAAAACTACACCTTC.

The gene calls are TRBV4-1 and TRBJ2-1; 9 nucleotides agree with TRBD2. With 7 bases clipped from V and 7 bases from J, the junction kept 11 bases outside the gene matches. The CDR3 is 15 amino acids. The V gene's germline CDR1 is MGHRA and CDR2 YSYEKL. DNA for the CDR3: TGCGCCAGCAAGACATTAGCGGGAGATCAGAATGAGCAGTTCTTC. Translation: CASKTLAGDQNEQFF.

In regard to this clonotype: Just one base apart from a much larger clone, this may be a read error. V is TRBV5-1 and J is TRBJ2-6; possibly TRBD1 for D (5 bases). The CDR3 is 15 residues long. From germline, CDR1 is SGHRS and CDR2 YFSETQ. CDR3 coding DNA: TGCGCCAGCAGCTTGGGGGTGTCTGGGGCCAACGTCCTGGCTTTC. The encoded protein is CASSLGVSGANVLAF. Variable domain in full (rest from reference TRBV5-1 and TRBJ2-6): KAGVTQTPRYLIKTRGQQVTLSCSPISGHRSVSWYQQTPGQGLQFLFEYFSETQRNKGNFPGRFSGRQFSNSRSEMNVSTLELGDSALYLCASSLGVSGANVLAFGAGSRLTVL.

The chain recombines TRBV20-1 with TRBJ2-5; D possibly corresponds to TRBD2 (6 bases). Germline-derived CDR1 and CDR2 are DFQATT and SNEGSKA (reference sequence). Trimming stripped 2 bases from V and 5 bases from J, with 15 bases between. This CDR3 is 14 amino acids long. The chain's CDR3 is CSARPLTGAETQYF. Here the CDR3 DNA reads TGCAGTGCTAGACCACTAACGGGAGCCGAGACCCAGTACTTC.

This clonotype is medium-sized within its sample. This chain connects TRBV20-1 to TRBJ2-7; 14 nucleotides line up with TRBD2. J gave up 3 bases and V 1 base, and 2 bases lay outside the gene matches. CDR3 length: 15 amino acids. CDR1 DFQATT and CDR2 SNEGSKA come from the germline V gene (reference sequence). This chain's CDR3 is CSARGTSGRIYEQYF. The DNA for the CDR3 is TGCAGTGCTAGAGGGACTAGCGGGAGGATCTACGAGCAGTACTTC.

About this clonotype: A single base separates this from a much larger clone, so it may be a read error. The chain employs TRBV28 and TRBJ2-3; TRBD2 matches 7 bases. After removal of 4 bases from V and 4 bases from J, the junction contained 8 bases not matched to a gene. Germline CDR1 reads MDHEN; CDR2 reads SYDVKM. The CDR3 runs to 15 residues. CDR3 nucleotides: TGTGCCAGCAGTTCTTGTACTAGCGATGCAGATACGCAGTATTTT. It encodes CASSSCTSDADTQYF.

This clonotype is a singleton in its sample. A read error may produce the germline difference seen at one junction end. This chain links TRBV11-2 with TRBJ2-1, with 8 nucleotides matching TRBD2. The germline V gene has CDR1 SGHAT and CDR2 FQNNGV. This CDR3 is 19 amino acids long. CDR3 in amino acids: CSSSSSPRSTLAVPNEQFF. The CDR3, as DNA: TGTTCCAGCAGCTCCTCCCCCAGATCAACACTAGCGGTGCCCAATGAGCAGTTCTTC.

This clonotype was picked up many times. This chain joins TRBV29-1 and TRBJ1-6, with D hard to call. V lost 8 bases and J 3 bases, leaving 17 bases between the germline ends. CDR3 length: 15 amino acids. CDR1 is SQVTM and CDR2 is ANQGSEA in the germline V gene. The CDR3 DNA follows: TGCAGCTGTGCGCTCCGTCGGGGCTATAATTCACCCCTCCACTTT. Its translation: CSCALRRGYNSPLHF.

V gene TRBV11-2 combines with J gene TRBJ2-7; D unresolved. Trimming shortened V by 5 bases and J by 1 base, and 6 bases separated the two germline ends. The CDR3 runs to 12 residues. Germline loops: CDR1 SGHAT, CDR2 FQNNGV. The CDR3 DNA reads as TGTGCCAGCAGCCTGCCGTCCTACGAGCAGTACTTC. Residues: CASSLPSYEQYF.

Regarding this clonotype: With a much larger clone just one base away, this may be a read error. Here the CDR3 omits its conserved ending phenylalanine or tryptophan, so a read error is the likely source. This sequence joins TRBV7-8 and TRBJ2-4, with D hard to call. In germline, CDR1 is SGHVS, CDR2 FQNEAQ. This CDR3 comprises 13 residues. V gave up 2 bases and J gave up 3 bases, with 5 bases separating them. The CDR3 DNA follows: TGTGCCAGCAGCTTACGTAACAAAAACATTCAGTACCTC. It specifies CASSLRNKNIQYL.

A single count supports this clonotype. Because it lacks the conserved phenylalanine or tryptophan at the end, this CDR3 is likely a read error. The chain links TRBV11-2 to TRBJ2-2; possible D gene TRBD1, 6 bases. The CDR3 is 15 residues long. Germline CDR1 SGHAT, CDR2 FQNNGV. CDR3 protein: CASRLVQGHTGELFS. The DNA for the CDR3 is TGTGCCAGCAGATTAGTGCAGGGGCACACCGGGGAGCTGTTTTCT.

This clonotype was observed a handful of times. This chain connects TRBV20-1 to TRBJ2-3; D is unresolved. This CDR3 has 14 residues. V was pared by 3 bases and J by 5 bases, with 15 bases between. CDR1 is DFQATT, CDR2 SNEGSKA, per germline (reference sequence). CDR3 sequence reads: CSASGLKRIDTQYF. CDR3 nucleotides: TGCAGTGCTAGTGGCCTCAAAAGAATAGATACGCAGTATTTT.

Of note for this clonotype: This is likely a read error, given that the CDR3 carries no conserved phenylalanine or tryptophan at its end. CDR3 in DNA: TGTGCAAGCAGCGTTAGCTGGAGCCTCCCAGATACGCAGTATTAT. This codes for CASSVSWSLPDTQYY. The chain uses TRBV11-2 and TRBJ2-3, with D unresolved. Germline CDR1 is SGHAT and CDR2 is FQNNGV. CDR3 length equals 15 residues.

Note on this clonotype: A clone one base away is much larger, so this may be a read error. The rearrangement joins TRBV11-2 to TRBJ2-1, with 14 nucleotides matching TRBD2. V dropped 9 bases and J dropped 9; count of bases not matched to a gene: 7. Germline values: CDR1 SGHAT, CDR2 FQNNGV. This CDR3 comprises 14 residues. The CDR3 nucleotides are TGTGCCAGAAGCACGGGACTAGCGGGAGCTGAGCAGTTCTTC. Protein: CARSTGLAGAEQFF. The full variable domain, in which reference TRBV11-2 and TRBJ2-1 provide the parts outside the CDR3, is EAGVAQSPRYKIIEKRQSVAFWCNPISGHATLYWYQQILGQGPKLLIQFQNNGVVDDSQLPKDRFSAERLKGVDSTLKIQPAKLEDSAVYLCARSTGLAGAEQFFGPGTRLTVL.